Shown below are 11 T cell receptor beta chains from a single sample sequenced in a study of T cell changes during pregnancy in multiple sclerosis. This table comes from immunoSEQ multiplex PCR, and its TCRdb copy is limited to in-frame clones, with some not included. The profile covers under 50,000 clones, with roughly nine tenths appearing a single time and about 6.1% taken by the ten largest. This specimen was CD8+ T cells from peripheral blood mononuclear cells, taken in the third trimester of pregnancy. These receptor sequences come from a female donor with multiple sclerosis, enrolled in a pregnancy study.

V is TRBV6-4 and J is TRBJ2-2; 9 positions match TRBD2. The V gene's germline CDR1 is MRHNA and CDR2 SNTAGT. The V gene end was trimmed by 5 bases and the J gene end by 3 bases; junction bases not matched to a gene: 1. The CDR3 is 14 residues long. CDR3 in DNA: TGTGCCAGCAGTTTAGCGGGAGACACCGGGGAGCTGTTTTTT. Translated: CASSLAGDTGELFF.

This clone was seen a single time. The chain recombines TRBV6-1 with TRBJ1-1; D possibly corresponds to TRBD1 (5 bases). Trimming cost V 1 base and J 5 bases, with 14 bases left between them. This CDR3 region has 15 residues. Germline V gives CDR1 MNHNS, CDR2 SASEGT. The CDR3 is CASSEDRGGKTEAFF. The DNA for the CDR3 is TGTGCCAGCAGTGAAGATCGGGGGGGTAAGACTGAAGCTTTCTTT.

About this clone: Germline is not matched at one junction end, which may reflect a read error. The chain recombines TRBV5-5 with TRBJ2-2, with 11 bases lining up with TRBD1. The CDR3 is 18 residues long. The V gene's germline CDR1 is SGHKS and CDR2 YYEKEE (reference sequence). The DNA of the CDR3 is TGCGCCAGCAGCCACTCCCGGACAGGGGGCTACGGCACCGGGGAGCTGTTTTTT. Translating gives CASSHSRTGGYGTGELFF.

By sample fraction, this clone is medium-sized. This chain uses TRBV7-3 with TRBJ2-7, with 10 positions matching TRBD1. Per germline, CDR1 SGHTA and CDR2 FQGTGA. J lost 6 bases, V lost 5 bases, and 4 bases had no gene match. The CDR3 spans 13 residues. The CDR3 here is CASSLTGGSEQYF. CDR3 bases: TGTGCCAGCAGCCTGACAGGGGGCTCCGAGCAGTACTTC.

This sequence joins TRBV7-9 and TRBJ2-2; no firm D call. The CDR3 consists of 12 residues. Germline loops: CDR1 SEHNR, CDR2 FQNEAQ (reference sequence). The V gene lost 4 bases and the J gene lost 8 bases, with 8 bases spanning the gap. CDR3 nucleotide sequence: TGTGCCAGCAGCTCCCCCCCGGGGGAGCTGTTTTTT. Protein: CASSSPPGELFF.

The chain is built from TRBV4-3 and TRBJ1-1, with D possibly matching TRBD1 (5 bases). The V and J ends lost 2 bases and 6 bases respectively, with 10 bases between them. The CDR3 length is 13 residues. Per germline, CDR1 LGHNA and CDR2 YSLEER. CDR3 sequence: CASSQLKGSEAFF. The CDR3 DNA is TGCGCCAGCAGCCAACTAAAGGGGTCTGAAGCTTTCTTT.

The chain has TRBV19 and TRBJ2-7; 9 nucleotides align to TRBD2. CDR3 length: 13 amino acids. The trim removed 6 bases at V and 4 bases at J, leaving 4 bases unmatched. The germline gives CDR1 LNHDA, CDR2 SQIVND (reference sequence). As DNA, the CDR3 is TGTGCCAGTAGCGCGACTAGCGGATACGAGCAGTACTTC. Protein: CASSATSGYEQYF.

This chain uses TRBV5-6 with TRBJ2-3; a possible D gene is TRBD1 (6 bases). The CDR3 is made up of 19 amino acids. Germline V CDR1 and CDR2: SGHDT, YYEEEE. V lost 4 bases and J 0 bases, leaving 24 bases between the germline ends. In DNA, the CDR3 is TGTGCCAGCAGCATCCCCGGGACACTGAGATCGGGGAGCACAGATACGCAGTATTTT. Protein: CASSIPGTLRSGSTDTQYF. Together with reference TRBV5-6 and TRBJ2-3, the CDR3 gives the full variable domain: DAGVTQSPTHLIKTRGQQVTLRCSPKSGHDTVSWYQQALGQGPQFIFQYYEEEERQRGNFPDRFSGHQFPNYSSELNVNALLLGDSALYLCASSIPGTLRSGSTDTQYFGPGTRLTVL.

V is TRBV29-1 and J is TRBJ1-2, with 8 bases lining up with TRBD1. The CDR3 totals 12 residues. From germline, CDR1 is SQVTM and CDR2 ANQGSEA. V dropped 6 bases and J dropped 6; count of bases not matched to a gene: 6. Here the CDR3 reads CSVQDRAHGYTF. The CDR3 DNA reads TGCAGCGTACAGGACAGGGCCCATGGCTACACCTTC.

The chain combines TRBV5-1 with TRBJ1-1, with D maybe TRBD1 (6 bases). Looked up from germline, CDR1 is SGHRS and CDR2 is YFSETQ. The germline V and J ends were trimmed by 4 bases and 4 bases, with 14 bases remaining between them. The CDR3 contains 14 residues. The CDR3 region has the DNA TGCGCCAGCAGCCCCGATCAGGGGATCACTGAAGCTTTCTTT. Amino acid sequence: CASSPDQGITEAFF.

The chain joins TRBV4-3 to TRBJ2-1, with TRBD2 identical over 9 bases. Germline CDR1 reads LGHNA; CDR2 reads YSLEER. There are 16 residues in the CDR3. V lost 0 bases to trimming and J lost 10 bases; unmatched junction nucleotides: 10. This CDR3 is CASSQESSGMEIEQFF. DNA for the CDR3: TGCGCCAGCAGCCAAGAATCTAGCGGGATGGAAATCGAGCAGTTCTTC.